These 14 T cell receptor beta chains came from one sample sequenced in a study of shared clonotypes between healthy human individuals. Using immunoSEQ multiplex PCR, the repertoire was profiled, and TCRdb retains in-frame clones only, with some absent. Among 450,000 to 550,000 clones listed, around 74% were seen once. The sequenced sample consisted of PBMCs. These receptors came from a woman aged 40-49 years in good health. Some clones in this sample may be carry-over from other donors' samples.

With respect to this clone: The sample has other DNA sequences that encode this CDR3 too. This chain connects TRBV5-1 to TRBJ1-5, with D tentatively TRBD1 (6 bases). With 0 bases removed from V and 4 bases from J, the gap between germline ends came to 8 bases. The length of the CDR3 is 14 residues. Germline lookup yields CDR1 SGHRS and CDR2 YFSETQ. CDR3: CASSLGTVNQPQHF. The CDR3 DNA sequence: TGCGCCAGCAGCTTGGGGACAGTTAATCAGCCCCAGCATTTT.

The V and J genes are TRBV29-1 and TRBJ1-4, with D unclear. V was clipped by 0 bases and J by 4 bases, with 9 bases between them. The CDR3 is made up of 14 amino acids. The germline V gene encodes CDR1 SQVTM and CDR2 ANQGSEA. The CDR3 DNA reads TGCAGCGTTGAAGAAGCACACCGTAATGAAAAACTGTTTTTT. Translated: CSVEEAHRNEKLFF.

The DNA for the CDR3 is TGTGCCACCCACCCTAGTGCTAACACCGGGGAGCTGTTTTTT. Its translation is CATHPSANTGELFF. The V gene is TRBV27, the J gene TRBJ2-2; D unresolved. Trimming left V 10 bases short and J 2 bases short, with 14 bases between. This CDR3 comprises 14 residues. The germline V gene encodes CDR1 MNHEY and CDR2 SMNVEV (reference sequence).

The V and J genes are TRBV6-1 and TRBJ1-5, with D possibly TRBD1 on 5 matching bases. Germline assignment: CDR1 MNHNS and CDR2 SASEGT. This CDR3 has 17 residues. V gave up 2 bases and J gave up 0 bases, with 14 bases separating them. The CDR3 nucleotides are TGTGCCAGCAGTGAAAGGGGACCGCCGTATAGCAATCAGCCCCAGCATTTT. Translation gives CASSERGPPYSNQPQHF.

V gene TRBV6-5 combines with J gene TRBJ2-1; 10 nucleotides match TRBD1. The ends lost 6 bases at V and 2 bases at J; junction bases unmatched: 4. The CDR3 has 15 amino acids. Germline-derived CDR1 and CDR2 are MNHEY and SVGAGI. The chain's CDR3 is CASSKTGGPYNEQFF. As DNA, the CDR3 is TGTGCCAGCAGCAAGACAGGGGGCCCCTACAATGAGCAGTTCTTC.

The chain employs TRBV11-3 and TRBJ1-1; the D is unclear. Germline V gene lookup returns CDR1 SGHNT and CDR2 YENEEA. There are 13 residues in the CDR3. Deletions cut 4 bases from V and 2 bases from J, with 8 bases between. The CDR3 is CASSSEFNTEAFF. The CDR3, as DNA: TGTGCCAGCAGCTCGGAATTCAACACTGAAGCTTTCTTT.

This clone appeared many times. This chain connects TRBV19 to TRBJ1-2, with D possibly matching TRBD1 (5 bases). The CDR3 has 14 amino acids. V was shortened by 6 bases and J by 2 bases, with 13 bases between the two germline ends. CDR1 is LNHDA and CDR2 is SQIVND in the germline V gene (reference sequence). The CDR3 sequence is CASRVVGTNYGYTF. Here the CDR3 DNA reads TGTGCCAGTAGAGTGGTCGGGACCAACTATGGCTACACCTTC.

The CDR3 spells CASSEERRPQAKNIQYF. In nucleotides, the CDR3 is TGCGCCAGCAGTGAGGAGAGGCGCCCACAAGCCAAAAACATTCAGTACTTC. V is TRBV10-1 and J is TRBJ2-4; no firm D call. With 2 bases removed from V and 0 bases from J, the gap between germline ends came to 14 bases. Per germline, CDR1 WNHNN and CDR2 SYGVQD (reference sequence). The CDR3 contains 17 residues.

The CDR3 region is CAISKPRTGSNYGYTF. The DNA of the CDR3 is TGTGCCATCAGTAAGCCGCGGACAGGATCGAACTATGGCTACACCTTC. This chain connects TRBV10-3 to TRBJ1-2; 7 nucleotides agree with TRBD1. There are 16 residues in the CDR3. Trimming removed 5 bases from V and 2 bases from J; junction bases left unmatched: 11. Per the germline V gene, CDR1 is ENHRY and CDR2 is SYGVKD.

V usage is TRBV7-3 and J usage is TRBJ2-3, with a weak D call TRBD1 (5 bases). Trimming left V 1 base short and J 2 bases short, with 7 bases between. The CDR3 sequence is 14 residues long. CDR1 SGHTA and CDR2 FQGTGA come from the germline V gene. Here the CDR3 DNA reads TGTGCCAGCAGCTTAAAGGACACCACAGATACGCAGTATTTT. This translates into CASSLKDTTDTQYF.

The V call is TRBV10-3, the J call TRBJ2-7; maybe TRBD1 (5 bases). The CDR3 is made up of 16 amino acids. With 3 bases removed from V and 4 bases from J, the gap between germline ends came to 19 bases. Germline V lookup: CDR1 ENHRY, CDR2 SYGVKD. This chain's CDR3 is CAISEPPAGSAYEQYF. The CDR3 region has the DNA TGTGCCATCAGTGAACCCCCCGCAGGGTCGGCGTACGAGCAGTACTTC.

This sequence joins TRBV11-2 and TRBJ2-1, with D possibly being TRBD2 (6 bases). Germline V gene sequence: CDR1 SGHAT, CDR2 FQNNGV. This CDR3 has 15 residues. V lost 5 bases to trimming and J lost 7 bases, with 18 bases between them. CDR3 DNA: TGTGCCAGCAGCCCCCTGGGCGGGATAGGTAATGAGCAGTTCTTC. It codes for CASSPLGGIGNEQFF. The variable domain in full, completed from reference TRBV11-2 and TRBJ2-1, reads EAGVAQSPRYKIIEKRQSVAFWCNPISGHATLYWYQQILGQGPKLLIQFQNNGVVDDSQLPKDRFSAERLKGVDSTLKIQPAKLEDSAVYLCASSPLGGIGNEQFFGPGTRLTVL.

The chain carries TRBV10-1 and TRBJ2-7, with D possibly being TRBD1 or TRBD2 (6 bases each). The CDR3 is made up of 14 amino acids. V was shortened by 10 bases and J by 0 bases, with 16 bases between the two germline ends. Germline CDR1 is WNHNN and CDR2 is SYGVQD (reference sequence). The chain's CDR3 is CATHGGRFSYEQYF. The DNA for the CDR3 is TGCGCCACCCATGGGGGGCGATTCTCCTACGAGCAGTACTTC.

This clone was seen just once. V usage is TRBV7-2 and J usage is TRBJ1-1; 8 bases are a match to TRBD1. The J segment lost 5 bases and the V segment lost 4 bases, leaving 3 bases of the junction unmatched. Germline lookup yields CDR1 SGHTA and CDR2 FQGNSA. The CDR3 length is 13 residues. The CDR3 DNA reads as TGTGCCAGCAGCTCGGACAGGGAGACTGAAGCTTTCTTT. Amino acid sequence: CASSSDRETEAFF.